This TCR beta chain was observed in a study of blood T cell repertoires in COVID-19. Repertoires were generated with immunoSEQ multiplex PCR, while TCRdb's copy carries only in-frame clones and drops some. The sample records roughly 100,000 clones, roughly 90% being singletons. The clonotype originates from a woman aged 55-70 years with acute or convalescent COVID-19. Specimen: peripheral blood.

The CDR3 coding sequence is TGTGCCAGCAGCGTACTAGTGTCCCCCCACAATGAGCAGTTCTTC. Its translation: CASSVLVSPHNEQFF. The chain is built from TRBV6-5 and TRBJ2-1, with a weak D call TRBD2 (5 bases). The CDR3 contains 15 residues. Germline loops: CDR1 MNHEY, CDR2 SVGAGI. V lost 6 bases and J 5 bases, leaving 17 bases between the germline ends.